This TCR beta chain was observed in a study of control samples from healthy donors and cancer patients. Assay: immunoSEQ multiplex PCR; the TCRdb copy retains only in-frame clones and omits some. This sample has about 160,000 clones, with under 95% found just once. Germline trimming cut 6 bases from V and 3 bases from J; bases unmatched to any gene: 12. In germline, CDR1 is SGHRS, CDR2 YFSETQ. The CDR3 has 17 residues. This sequence originates from a man aged 18 to 30 in good health. The chain uses TRBV5-1 and TRBJ2-2; 9 bases fit TRBD1. The sample was blood. The CDR3 region is CASTRRTGGWDTGELFF. DNA for the CDR3: TGCGCCAGCACACGGCGTACAGGGGGCTGGGACACCGGGGAGCTGTTTTTT. Filled out from reference TRBV5-1 and TRBJ2-2, the complete variable domain reads KAGVTQTPRYLIKTRGQQVTLSCSPISGHRSVSWYQQTPGQGLQFLFEYFSETQRNKGNFPGRFSGRQFSNSRSEMNVSTLELGDSALYLCASTRRTGGWDTGELFFGEGSRLTVL.